This T cell receptor (beta chain) was identified during a study of blood T cell repertoires in COVID-19 (dated by TCRdb to the early 2020s). About the investigation overall: Samples from collaborators originated in the United States, Italy and Spain and spanned both the acute and convalescent phases of COVID-19. Samples were obtained from the ongoing ImmuneRACE study (first 160 participants) and from about 1,300 subjects provided by 6 global collaborators. The prospective study material was composed of cDNA or gDNA derived from T cells, B-cell-depleted T cells, or PBMCs. Where available, HLA class I and class II types were obtained from metadata supplied by the sample provider rather than from assay-based typing. A de-identified subject ID, COVID-19 status, age in years and sex were almost always included in the sample metadata. The dataset comprised deeply sampled blood TCRbeta repertoires from subjects exposed to, actively infected with, or recovered from COVID-19. The repertoires were released in a freely available public database intended as a resource for research on the immune response to SARS-CoV-2. Beyond this particular receptor, the publication reports: The quantity of clinical and demographic metadata differed by source and by participant and was supplied without curation.

The CDR3 holds 16 amino acids from the cysteine to the phenylalanine. The sequence is cut down to CDR3 DNA, 48 bases in frame from base 1. The germline V gene provides CDR1 SGHAT and CDR2 FQNNGV. The trim is 2 bases for V and 6 bases for J, with a gap of 16 bases between the germline ends. As regards this clone: No cognate antigen has been identified for it. Qualities for individual bases were not recorded, and no much larger clone is one base off.

The immunoSEQ Assay, a bias-controlled multiplex PCR, was used to amplify TCRbeta CDR3 regions from genomic DNA. The source study handled its data this way. The number of nucleated cells in each sample was estimated from the amplification of reference gene primers within the assay. To quantify the absolute abundance of each unique TCRbeta CDR3 rearrangement, sequence reads were collapsed and filtered. For each sample, productive Simpson clonality was calculated by taking the square root of Simpson's diversity index across productive rearrangements. TCRdb took this table from immuneACCESS and kept in-frame rearrangements with V and J called. Such tables lack part of the clones; where checked against another copy, unresolved V genes explain under half of the gap, and the rest is unexplained. D and trimming were read from the DNA, whereas the V and J calls and clone size are those reported in that table. This sample lists hundreds of thousands of clones; about nine tenths were detected once. The ten largest clonotypes hold roughly 6.3% of the sample.

In Seattle, one collaborating source enrolled patients while the infection was active and tracked those patients longitudinally over the course of disease. Whole blood was collected in K2EDTA tubes by collaborating institutions according to the institutions' own protocols. Collaborator samples were shipped for TCRbeta analysis as frozen whole blood, isolated PBMCs, or DNA extracted from either sample type. The sequence came from a woman aged 25 to 39 with COVID-19, enrolled during active disease. Recombination joined TRBV11-2 with TRBJ2-2, with TRBD2 tentatively as D gene (5 bases match). The sequenced material came from peripheral blood. The CDR3 amino acid sequence is: CASSLKRVGVAGELFF. The DNA sequence is TGTGCCAGCAGCTTAAAGAGGGTGGGTGTGGCCGGGGAGCTGTTTTTT.